A selection of T cell receptor beta chains follows, all from one sample in a study of CD4 and CD8 cells across lung adenocarcinoma regions. TCRdb re-derived calls from the PCR reads in MiXCR, one entry per CDR3 protein. The table has roughly 20,000 distinct CDR3 sequences, approximately 52% seen once. Sequenced input: CD8+ T cells from the center of a lung tumor. These receptors all stem from a female donor with lung adenocarcinoma. The CD4 and CD8 labels of this study may be unreliable. Both conserved end residues are part of each CDR3. A D gene is named only where the DNA matches it firmly. Size values are once, few and many counts, or a class for expanded clones, and some rows have none.

V: TRBV6-4; J: TRBJ1-1; D: .; size: .; DNA: TGTGCCAGCAGTGACTCACCCAGGGATGTATTGACTGAAGCTTTCTTT; CDR3: CASSDSPRDVLTEAFF
V: TRBV11-2; J: TRBJ2-3; D: .; size: many; DNA: TGTGCCAGCAGCTTAGGGCAGCAATCTAGCACAGATACGCAGTATTTT; CDR3: CASSLGQQSSTDTQYF
V: TRBV27; J: TRBJ2-5; D: .; size: .; DNA: TGTGCGAGCAGGGGCCGTGTCCAAGACATCCAGTACTTC; CDR3: CASRGRVQDIQYF
V: TRBV6-1; J: TRBJ2-3; D: TRBD2; size: .; DNA: TGTGCCAGCAAAAAGACGGGGGGGGGCACCGGGACGCAGTATTTT; CDR3: CASKKTGGGTGTQYF
V: TRBV27; J: TRBJ2-4; D: TRBD1; size: .; DNA: TGTTGCAGCAGGCAGGGGGTAGGAGTCAAAGATACGCAGTACTTC; CDR3: CCSRQGVGVKDTQYF
V: TRBV7-3; J: TRBJ2-3; D: .; size: few; DNA: TGTGCCAGCAGCGCAACAGGGCCAGATACGCAGTATTTT; CDR3: CASSATGPDTQYF
V: TRBV6-1; J: TRBJ2-5; D: TRBD1; size: .; DNA: TGTGCCTGCAGGGGGCACGGGGGCAGTGACCAAAAGACCCAGTACTTC; CDR3: CACRGHGGSDQKTQYF
V: TRBV20-1; J: TRBJ2-3; D: TRBD2; size: few; DNA: TGCAGTGCTAGAGATCAGGTGGGAGGGCTGGATACGCAGTATTTT; CDR3: CSARDQVGGLDTQYF
V: TRBV6-5; J: TRBJ2-2; D: .; size: many; DNA: TGTGCCAGCAGTTACTCATTACTAGACGGGAACACCGGGGAGCTGTTTTTT; CDR3: CASSYSLLDGNTGELFF
V: TRBV7-8; J: TRBJ1-3; D: .; size: .; DNA: TGTGCCAGCAGCTTAAAGGCGACAGGCTCTGGAAACACCATATATTTT; CDR3: CASSLKATGSGNTIYF
V: TRBV6-1; J: TRBJ1-6; D: TRBD1; size: many; DNA: TGTGCCAGCAGTGCTCGACAGGGTACGTGGAATTCACCCCTCCACTTT; CDR3: CASSARQGTWNSPLHF
V: TRBV6-1; J: TRBJ2-4; D: TRBD2; size: .; DNA: TGTGCGGGGCGGGGGGGCCGGGACCAAGAGATTCAGTACTTC; CDR3: CAGRGGRDQEIQYF
V: TRBV25-1; J: TRBJ2-6; D: .; size: .; DNA: TGTGCCAGCAGTGAACCCGGGGCCAACGTCCTGACTTTC; CDR3: CASSEPGANVLTF
V: TRBV18; J: TRBJ2-7; D: TRBD1; size: .; DNA: TGTGCCAGCTCTCTCGACAGGGGCTACGAGCAGTACTTC; CDR3: CASSLDRGYEQYF
V: TRBV28; J: TRBJ2-1; D: .; size: few; DNA: TGTGCCAGCTTACGGGACTCCTCCTACAATGAGCAGTTCTTC; CDR3: CASLRDSSYNEQFF
V: TRBV28; J: TRBJ2-3; D: .; size: .; DNA: TGTGCCAGCAGTGAGCAAGATACGCAGTATTTT; CDR3: CASSEQDTQYF
V: TRBV27; J: TRBJ2-5; D: .; size: .; DNA: TGTGGGGGCCGTCCTCCAGAGACCCAGTATTTC; CDR3: CGGRPPETQYF
V: TRBV29-1; J: TRBJ2-3; D: .; size: few; DNA: TGCAGCGTTGAGCCTACAGGAGCAGATACGCAGTATTTT; CDR3: CSVEPTGADTQYF
V: TRBV27; J: TRBJ2-4; D: .; size: .; DNA: TGTGCCAGCAGGCTACGGTTCCTTGACATCCAGTACTTC; CDR3: CASRLRFLDIQYF
V: TRBV10-1; J: TRBJ2-1; D: .; size: .; DNA: TGCGCCAGCAGTTCCCAGGGAGGTTACAATGAGCAGTTCTTC; CDR3: CASSSQGGYNEQFF
V: TRBV3-1; J: TRBJ2-3; D: .; size: .; DNA: TGTGCCAGCAGGCAAGCACGAGCTTCAGCCACAGATACGCAGTATTTT; CDR3: CASRQARASATDTQYF
V: TRBV6-5; J: TRBJ2-7; D: .; size: medium-sized; DNA: TGTGCCAGCAAACTATCGGACCGATACTACGAGCAGTACTTC; CDR3: CASKLSDRYYEQYF
V: TRBV6-1; J: TRBJ2-5; D: .; size: .; DNA: TGTGCGGGCCTCGGGCCGGGTGACGAAGACACCCAGTACTTC; CDR3: CAGLGPGDEDTQYF
V: TRBV27; J: TRBJ2-1; D: .; size: .; DNA: TGTGCCAGCAGCCGCATTAAGGGCTCCTACAATGAGCAGTTCTTC; CDR3: CASSRIKGSYNEQFF
V: TRBV27; J: TRBJ1-1; D: TRBD1; size: once; DNA: TGTGCCAGCAGTACCCGGACAGGGATGGACACTGAAGCTTTCTTT; CDR3: CASSTRTGMDTEAFF
V: TRBV5-5; J: TRBJ2-5; D: .; size: .; DNA: TGTGCCAGCAGCTTGGGGGGGCAAGAGACCCAGTACTTC; CDR3: CASSLGGQETQYF
V: TRBV6-1; J: TRBJ2-2; D: TRBD1; size: large; DNA: TGTGCCAGCAGTGATCCACTCACAGGGGGCAGGACCGGGGAGCTGTTTTTT; CDR3: CASSDPLTGGRTGELFF
V: TRBV6-1; J: TRBJ2-3; D: TRBD1; size: few; DNA: TGTGCCAGCAGCACAGGGGGTAGCACAGATACGCAGTATTTT; CDR3: CASSTGGSTDTQYF
V: TRBV6-1; J: TRBJ2-3; D: TRBD2; size: .; DNA: TGTGCCAGGAGTGAAGGGGCGGGAGACCCAGAGACCCAGTATTTT; CDR3: CARSEGAGDPETQYF
V: TRBV27; J: TRBJ2-2; D: TRBD2; size: few; DNA: TGTGCCAGCAGTTTAAATCTAGCGGGAGTGTTGGCCGGGGAGCTGTTTTTT; CDR3: CASSLNLAGVLAGELFF
V: TRBV27; J: TRBJ2-5; D: .; size: medium-sized; DNA: TGTGCCAGCAGTTCCTGGACAGAAGAGACCCAGTACTTC; CDR3: CASSSWTEETQYF